The next 22 T cell receptor beta chains were all read from a single sample in a study of T cells in Graves' hyperthyroidism and ophthalmopathy. Researchers amplified the TCR beta CDR3 regions from RNA transcripts. First-round RT-PCR with HTBI primers amplified the TCR CDR3 region. TCRdb analysed the multiplex PCR reads with MiXCR anew, one entry per CDR3 protein. This sample yields about 350,000 distinct CDR3 sequences, of which around 18% are seen a single time; 15% to 19% belongs to the top ten. Sequencing used blood. Receptor source: a woman between 35 and 50 years old with Graves' ophthalmopathy.

This clonotype occurred a few times. The chain combines TRBV29-1 with TRBJ2-5, with 7 bases aligning to TRBD1. Germline V CDR1 and CDR2: SQVTM, ANQGSEA. Germline trimming cut 2 bases from V and 5 bases from J; bases unmatched to any gene: 8. This CDR3 is built from 14 residues. CDR3 sequence: CSVEWQGEGETQYF. The CDR3 region has the DNA TGCAGCGTTGAATGGCAGGGGGAAGGGGAGACCCAGTACTTC.

This clonotype occurred many times. The gene calls are TRBV5-1 and TRBJ2-2; perhaps TRBD1 as D (6 bases). The CDR3 covers 16 residues. Trimming took 3 bases from V and 5 from J, leaving 17 bases between them. From germline, CDR1 is SGHRS and CDR2 YFSETQ. The CDR3 reads CASSSLLGAGTGELFF. The CDR3 DNA sequence: TGCGCCAGCAGCTCCCTACTGGGGGCTGGGACCGGGGAGCTGTTTTTT. Together with reference TRBV5-1 and TRBJ2-2, the CDR3 gives the full variable domain: KAGVTQTPRYLIKTRGQQVTLSCSPISGHRSVSWYQQTPGQGLQFLFEYFSETQRNKGNFPGRFSGRQFSNSRSEMNVSTLELGDSALYLCASSSLLGAGTGELFFGEGSRLTVL.

The V call is TRBV5-1, the J call TRBJ2-2; D might be TRBD1 (5 bases). CDR3 length: 15 residues. CDR1 is SGHRS, CDR2 YFSETQ, per germline. V was clipped by 0 bases and J by 4 bases, with 10 bases between them. In DNA form, the CDR3 reads TGCGCCAGCAGCTTGGACGGCAGGGTCACCGGGGAGCTGTTTTTT. It is translated as CASSLDGRVTGELFF.

The sample holds many counts of this clonotype. A read error may explain this, as a much larger clone is one base away. This rearrangement joins TRBV7-9 to TRBJ1-5, with a possible D match to TRBD1 (5 bases). Germline CDR1 and CDR2: SEHNR and FQNEAQ (reference sequence). There are 14 residues in the CDR3. V gave up 5 bases and J gave up 1 base, with 9 bases separating them. As DNA, the CDR3 is TGTGCCAGCAGCCAAGCAGGGAGCAATCAGCCCCAGCATTTT. Its translation: CASSQAGSNQPQHF.

This clonotype was counted ten times or more. The chain has TRBV27 and TRBJ2-7, with TRBD2 matching over 10 bases. This CDR3 comprises 13 residues. Germline loops: CDR1 MNHEY, CDR2 SMNVEV (reference sequence). Trimming removed 4 bases from V and 7 bases from J; junction bases left unmatched: 4. Here the CDR3 reads CASSYLAGVEQYF. The CDR3 nucleotides are TGTGCCAGCAGTTATCTAGCGGGAGTAGAGCAGTACTTC.

This clonotype was seen repeatedly, ten times or more. The V call is TRBV6-5, the J call TRBJ1-1; D unresolved. V was cut by 7 bases and J by 1 base, with 7 bases left in between. This CDR3 region has 12 residues. Germline-derived CDR1 and CDR2 are MNHEY and SVGAGI. The CDR3 loop is CASTRGNTEAFF. CDR3 nucleotides: TGTGCCAGCACCCGGGGGAACACTGAAGCTTTCTTT.

This clonotype occurred many times. The chain recombines TRBV2 with TRBJ1-1; D gene ambiguous. CDR3 size: 15 residues. Germline CDR1 and CDR2: SNHLY and FYNNEI. V was clipped by 5 bases and J by 4 bases, with 17 bases between them. The CDR3 here is CASSLDRQGSTEAFF. The CDR3 nucleotides read TGTGCCAGCAGTCTGGATCGACAAGGGAGCACTGAAGCTTTCTTT.

The table lists this clonotype with many counts. The CDR3 region has the DNA TGTGCCAGCAGTCCATTGACAGGTTACTATGGCTACACCTTC. Protein: CASSPLTGYYGYTF. This rearrangement joins TRBV27 to TRBJ1-2; a possible D gene is TRBD1 (6 bases). The V end was cut by 5 bases, the J end by 3 bases, with 13 bases between. Per the germline V gene, CDR1 is MNHEY and CDR2 is SMNVEV (reference sequence). The CDR3 has 14 residues.

This clonotype was found many times. The chain's CDR3 is CASSTLAGATETQYF. The CDR3 nucleotides read TGTGCCAGCAGTACACTAGCGGGAGCCACAGAGACCCAGTACTTC. The chain has TRBV6-1 and TRBJ2-5; 11 positions agree with TRBD2. The length of the CDR3 is 15 residues. The V gene end was trimmed by 5 bases and the J gene end by 4 bases; junction bases not matched to a gene: 6. Germline V gives CDR1 MNHNS, CDR2 SASEGT.

The CDR3 sequence: CASSLEWGGSAYTF. The CDR3 DNA sequence: TGTGCCAGCAGCTTAGAATGGGGTGGCTCTGCCTACACCTTC. This sequence joins TRBV7-2 and TRBJ1-2, with D unclear. CDR3 length: 14 amino acids. V was cut by 1 base and J by 10 bases, with 16 bases left in between. CDR1 is SGHTA, CDR2 FQGNSA, per germline.

This clonotype showed up many times. The genes are TRBV20-1 and TRBJ2-4, with D perhaps TRBD1 (6 bases). Germline V gene sequence: CDR1 DFQATT, CDR2 SNEGSKA (reference sequence). V was trimmed by 3 bases and J by 2 bases, leaving 14 bases between them. The CDR3 consists of 15 residues. The CDR3 DNA sequence: TGCAGTGCTAGCGCCCCGCAGGGGACCAAAAACATTCAGTACTTC. Its translation is CSASAPQGTKNIQYF.

V usage is TRBV7-2 and J usage is TRBJ2-7; no firm D call. The J call may be incorrect, as the DNA end agrees better with TRBJ2-1. This CDR3 is built from 12 residues. The germline V gene encodes CDR1 SGHTA and CDR2 FQGNSA. The CDR3 is CASNSRAVEQFF. The CDR3, as DNA: TGTGCCAGCAACTCCCGGGCCGTCGAGCAGTTCTTC.

This clonotype has ten or more counts. The V call is TRBV6-1, the J call TRBJ1-2, with unresolved D. V lost 0 bases, J lost 4 bases, and 3 bases lay in between. Germline V gene data show CDR1 as MNHNS and CDR2 as SASEGT. The CDR3 spans 12 residues. The CDR3 sequence: CASSEASYGYTF. The CDR3 DNA sequence: TGTGCCAGCAGTGAAGCCAGCTATGGCTACACCTTC.

This clonotype was recorded many times. Here the CDR3 reads CASRSGPVKEQYF. The CDR3 region has the DNA TGTGCCAGTAGAAGCGGCCCGGTGAAGGAGCAGTACTTC. This chain uses TRBV19 with TRBJ2-7; possibly TRBD2 for D (5 bases). This CDR3 has 13 residues. V was clipped by 6 bases and J by 7 bases, with 16 bases between them. The germline V gene has CDR1 LNHDA and CDR2 SQIVND (reference sequence). Together with reference TRBV19 and TRBJ2-7, the CDR3 gives the full variable domain: DGGITQSPKYLFRKEGQNVTLSCEQNLNHDAMYWYRQDPGQGLRLIYYSQIVNDFQKGDIAEGYSVSREKKESFPLTVTSAQKNPTAFYLCASRSGPVKEQYFGPGTRLTVT.

This clonotype was seen many times. The rearrangement links TRBV28 to TRBJ2-7; 10 bases line up with TRBD1. The CDR3 loop spans 15 amino acids. CDR1 is MDHEN, CDR2 SYDVKM, per germline. V was pared by 3 bases and J by 4 bases, with 6 bases of the junction left unmatched. The CDR3 protein is CASSFSRDRGYEQYF. The DNA of the CDR3 is TGTGCCAGCAGTTTCTCCCGGGACAGGGGATACGAGCAGTACTTC.

This clonotype came up many times. The chain links TRBV19 to TRBJ1-5; weak D call: TRBD1 (6 bases). From germline, CDR1 is LNHDA and CDR2 SQIVND (reference sequence). Between the trimmed V and J ends, which lost 3 bases and 4 bases, there was a span of 13 bases. The CDR3 loop spans 15 amino acids. As DNA, the CDR3 is TGTGCCAGTAGTATCTCTACAGGGAAGAATCAGCCCCAGCATTTT. Protein: CASSISTGKNQPQHF.

This rearrangement joins TRBV12-3 or TRBV12-4 to TRBJ2-4; tentative D call: TRBD2 (6 bases). The CDR3 has 14 residues. V lost 3 bases, J lost 7 bases, and 13 bases lay in between. CDR3: CASSFTGAGNIQYF. The CDR3 DNA sequence: TGTGCCAGCAGTTTCACGGGAGCGGGCAACATTCAGTACTTC.

V gene TRBV11-1 combines with J gene TRBJ2-2, with 12 bases fitting TRBD2. Germline V gives CDR1 SGHAT, CDR2 FQDESV (reference sequence). The CDR3 has 17 amino acids. V shed 3 bases, J shed 2 bases, and the junction held 4 bases outside the gene matches. CDR3 loop: CASSFRTSGKNTGELFF. The CDR3 DNA sequence: TGTGCCAGCAGCTTCCGGACTAGCGGGAAAAACACCGGGGAGCTGTTTTTT.

This clonotype was seen many times. The chain joins TRBV4-1 to TRBJ1-1, with D unclear. The CDR3 is made up of 14 amino acids. Germline V gene data show CDR1 as MGHRA and CDR2 as YSYEKL. V was shortened by 7 bases and J by 0 bases, with 12 bases between the two germline ends. CDR3 DNA sequence: TGCGCCAGCATCGGGGTAGACATGAACACTGAAGCTTTCTTT. Amino acids: CASIGVDMNTEAFF.

This clonotype was found many times. The rearrangement links TRBV28 to TRBJ2-3, with D perhaps matching TRBD2 (5 bases). The CDR3 spans 12 residues. Per the germline V gene, CDR1 is MDHEN and CDR2 is SYDVKM. V was clipped by 8 bases and J by 1 base, with 7 bases between them. CDR3 in DNA: TGTGCCAGCGCGGGTGGCACAGATACGCAGTATTTT. This sequence encodes CASAGGTDTQYF.

This clonotype has ten or more counts. V usage is TRBV27 and J usage is TRBJ1-1; the D gene is possibly TRBD1 (6 bases). CDR3 length: 14 amino acids. Trimming took 5 bases from V and 0 from J, leaving 10 bases between them. The germline V gene encodes CDR1 MNHEY and CDR2 SMNVEV (reference sequence). CDR3 nucleotides: TGTGCCAGCAGTCCTACAGGGCTGAACACTGAAGCTTTCTTT. Residues: CASSPTGLNTEAFF.

This clonotype was detected ten times or more. The rearrangement joins TRBV4-3 to TRBJ2-7, with D possibly matching TRBD2 (5 bases). This CDR3 has 15 residues. From germline, CDR1 is LGHNA and CDR2 YSLEER. V was trimmed by 2 bases and J by 4 bases, leaving 15 bases between them. The CDR3 sequence: CASSQHTTGNYEQYF. DNA of the CDR3: TGCGCCAGCAGCCAACACACGACGGGAAATTACGAGCAGTACTTC.